This passage covers 30 T cell receptor beta chains from one sample sequenced in a study of cytomegalovirus exposure and HLA in healthy donors. Use of 60 Vbeta and 13 Jbeta primers characterized the PCR. Libraries were prepared by immunoSEQ multiplex PCR; TCRdb keeps only in-frame clonotypes and omits some of them. The profile covers about 190,000 clones, with roughly 80% appearing a single time and over 5.5% taken by the ten largest. Sequencing input: PBMCs. The receptor set was obtained from a middle-aged man in good health and CMV-seropositive.

The chain is built from TRBV11-1 and TRBJ2-1; D call uncertain. The CDR3 spans 14 residues. The V end was cut by 4 bases, the J end by 4 bases, with 11 bases between. CDR1 is SGHAT, CDR2 FQDESV, per germline (reference sequence). CDR3 DNA sequence: TGTGCCAGCAGCTCAGAGGTCGAATACAATGAGCAGTTCTTC. Translating gives CASSSEVEYNEQFF.

The chain is built from TRBV7-9 and TRBJ2-3; 7 positions agree with TRBD1. There are 14 residues in the CDR3. The trim removed 3 bases at V and 4 bases at J, leaving 4 bases unmatched. Germline CDR1 reads SEHNR; CDR2 reads FQNEAQ (reference sequence). The CDR3 is CASSFRGTADTQYF. In DNA form, the CDR3 reads TGTGCCAGCAGCTTCAGGGGGACGGCAGATACGCAGTATTTT.

The rearrangement uses TRBV9 and TRBJ2-5, with 9 positions matching TRBD1. The trim removed 4 bases at V and 1 base at J, leaving 5 bases unmatched. Germline V gene sequence: CDR1 SGDLS, CDR2 YYNGEE. This CDR3 has 15 residues. CDR3 amino acids: CASSFWTGAQETQYF. CDR3 bases: TGTGCCAGCAGCTTTTGGACAGGGGCCCAAGAGACCCAGTACTTC.

This clone turned up a few times. V usage is TRBV11-3 and J usage is TRBJ2-7; the match to TRBD2 covers 7 bases. This CDR3 has 13 amino acids. V lost 5 bases and J lost 2; bases outside the gene matches: 3. The germline gives CDR1 SGHNT, CDR2 YENEEA. The CDR3 loop reads CASSLGRAYEQYF. Written as DNA, the CDR3 is TGTGCCAGCAGCCTTGGGAGGGCCTACGAGCAGTACTTC.

This chain connects TRBV7-9 to TRBJ1-2; 8 bases agree with TRBD1. This CDR3 has 15 amino acids. Looked up from germline, CDR1 is SEHNR and CDR2 is FQNEAQ (reference sequence). With V trimmed by 5 bases and J by 3 bases, 8 bases remained unmatched. CDR3: CASSAPAGQDYGYTF. In DNA, the CDR3 is TGTGCCAGCAGCGCCCCTGCGGGACAGGACTATGGCTACACCTTC.

This chain joins TRBV9 and TRBJ2-3; D is uncertain. V gave up 3 bases and J gave up 3 bases, with 14 bases separating them. The germline V gene encodes CDR1 SGDLS and CDR2 YYNGEE. This CDR3 is 15 amino acids long. The CDR3, as DNA: TGTGCCAGCAGCGCAAGCCCCACGTGGACAGATACGCAGTATTTT. Amino acids: CASSASPTWTDTQYF.

There are a few counts of this clone. J is TRBJ2-2 and V is TRBV4-2; TRBD2 agrees at 7 bases. Germline V lookup: CDR1 LGHNA, CDR2 YNFKEQ. Trimming at V came to 5 bases and at J to 4 bases, leaving 10 bases not matched to a gene. The CDR3 extends over 16 amino acids. The CDR3 DNA follows: TGTGCCAGCAGCTGGGGAAAGGGAGGGAGCACCGGGGAGCTGTTTTTT. Translating it yields CASSWGKGGSTGELFF.

This clone was counted only a few times. J is TRBJ1-6 and V is TRBV9; no firm D call. CDR3 size: 14 residues. Trimming took off 3 bases at V and 0 bases at J, with 4 bases between the two ends. Germline assignment: CDR1 SGDLS and CDR2 YYNGEE. The CDR3 loop is CASSESSYNSPLHF. CDR3 DNA sequence: TGTGCCAGCAGCGAGAGCTCCTATAATTCACCCCTCCACTTT.

The rearrangement uses TRBV11-1 and TRBJ2-2, with TRBD1 as a possible D gene (6 bases). Germline values: CDR1 SGHAT, CDR2 FQDESV (reference sequence). V lost 4 bases to trimming and J lost 4 bases, with 10 bases between them. This CDR3 region has 14 residues. The CDR3 region is CASSSTGFTGELFF. The DNA of the CDR3 is TGTGCCAGCAGCTCCACAGGGTTCACCGGGGAGCTGTTTTTT.

Regarding this clone: A junction end diverges from the germline sequence, so it may reflect a read error. This CDR3 is CASSQGGTGTNEQFF. Here the CDR3 DNA reads TGTGCTAGCAGCCAGGGGGGGACAGGGACCAATGAGCAGTTCTTC. This chain joins TRBV7-7 and TRBJ2-1; 9 bases line up with TRBD1. The CDR3 has 15 residues. Germline CDR1 reads SSHAT; CDR2 reads FNYEAQ (reference sequence).

CDR3 in amino acids: CASSGQGGDTEAFF. The CDR3 DNA reads TGTGCCAGCAGTGGACAGGGAGGTGACACTGAAGCTTTCTTT. V gene TRBV2 combines with J gene TRBJ1-1, with 7 bases fitting TRBD1. V lost 4 bases, J lost 3 bases, and 5 bases stayed unmatched. Germline-derived CDR1 and CDR2 are SNHLY and FYNNEI. The CDR3 has 14 residues.

J is TRBJ1-3 and V is TRBV28; the D is unclear. Trimming removed 6 bases at V and 5 bases at J, with 17 bases between. The CDR3 consists of 15 residues. Germline V gene sequence: CDR1 MDHEN, CDR2 SYDVKM. CDR3 DNA sequence: TGTGCCAGCAGGCCTGCGAATGCGTTTAGAAACACCATATATTTT. It specifies CASRPANAFRNTIYF.

The gene calls are TRBV7-9 and TRBJ2-4; TRBD2 agrees at 7 bases. CDR1 SEHNR and CDR2 FQNEAQ come from the germline V gene (reference sequence). Trimming removed 1 base from V and 8 bases from J; junction bases left unmatched: 2. The CDR3 is made up of 13 amino acids. For the CDR3, the DNA is TGTGCCAGCAGCTTAGTTGGGGGGGACATTCAGTACTTC. Translation gives CASSLVGGDIQYF.

The chain links TRBV5-4 to TRBJ2-1; 7 positions agree with TRBD1. CDR3 length equals 17 residues. Germline V gives CDR1 SGHNT, CDR2 YYREEE (reference sequence). V trimming: 4 bases; J trimming: 2 bases; junction bases outside the gene matches: 12. The CDR3 DNA sequence: TGTGCCAGCAGCCCGGGTCCGAGGACAGGACCCTACAATGAGCAGTTCTTC. Encoded protein: CASSPGPRTGPYNEQFF.

The gene calls are TRBV2 and TRBJ1-2; unclear D gene. Germline V gene lookup returns CDR1 SNHLY and CDR2 FYNNEI. The CDR3 is 11 residues long. V was pared by 10 bases and J by 7 bases, with 13 bases between. Written as DNA, the CDR3 is TGTGCCACCTTAGGAGGCTCTGGCTACACCTTC. Translating it yields CATLGGSGYTF.

The chain carries TRBV7-3 and TRBJ2-1, with 7 bases lining up with TRBD1. This CDR3 has 12 amino acids. With 5 bases clipped from V and 10 bases from J, the junction kept 5 bases outside the gene matches. CDR1 and CDR2 from the germline V gene are SGHTA and FQGTGA. The CDR3 nucleotides read TGTGCCAGCAGCCAAACAGGGGAGGAGCAGTTCTTC. It codes for CASSQTGEEQFF.

This clone appeared a single time. The rearrangement uses TRBV5-6 and TRBJ1-6; D unclear. The CDR3 consists of 13 residues. Deletions cut 0 bases from V and 7 bases from J, with 5 bases between. In germline, CDR1 is SGHDT, CDR2 YYEEEE. The CDR3, as DNA: TGTGCCAGCAGCTTGGTGGAGAATTCACCCCTCCACTTT. Protein product: CASSLVENSPLHF.

As to this clone: One junction end does not reproduce the germline sequence, and a read error may be involved. The V gene is TRBV9, the J gene TRBJ2-2; 11 bases fit TRBD2. This CDR3 has 15 residues. Germline lookup yields CDR1 SGDLS and CDR2 YYNGEE. CDR3 bases: TGTGCCAGCAGCGTTACTAGCGGGGGCACCGGGGGGCTGTTTTTT. Its translation: CASSVTSGGTGGLFF.

The rearrangement uses TRBV10-3 and TRBJ1-5, with 7 bases fitting TRBD1. The junction had 7 bases not matched to a gene; V was cut back by 5 bases and J by 3 bases. This CDR3 has 15 residues. Germline-derived CDR1 and CDR2 are ENHRY and SYGVKD. The CDR3 nucleotides read TGTGCCATCAGTCCCTCGGGACAGACCAATCAGCCCCAGCATTTT. Translation gives CAISPSGQTNQPQHF.

This chain links TRBV7-6 with TRBJ2-5; 9 bases fit TRBD2. V was clipped by 5 bases and J by 2 bases; unmatched bases: 3. The CDR3 has 14 residues. Germline values: CDR1 SGHVS, CDR2 FNYEAQ. This CDR3 is CASSPSGEQETQYF. The CDR3 DNA is TGTGCCAGCAGCCCTAGCGGGGAACAAGAGACCCAGTACTTC.

This clone has more than one count but fewer than ten. This chain uses TRBV19 with TRBJ1-2; no clear D. The germline V gene has CDR1 LNHDA and CDR2 SQIVND (reference sequence). The CDR3 consists of 11 residues. V was pared by 5 bases and J by 5 bases, with 6 bases between. CDR3 in amino acids: CASSWEYGYTF. The CDR3 coding sequence is TGTGCCAGTAGTTGGGAGTATGGCTACACCTTC.

DNA of the CDR3: TGCGCCAGCAGCCCCCCCACGGGGAGCAATCAGCCCCAGCATTTT. Its protein is CASSPPTGSNQPQHF. V usage is TRBV10-1 and J usage is TRBJ1-5; unclear D gene. V dropped 6 bases and J dropped 1 base, with 13 bases sitting between them. This CDR3 region has 15 residues. Germline V lookup: CDR1 WNHNN, CDR2 SYGVQD (reference sequence).

This clone has a single count. The chain employs TRBV27 and TRBJ1-5; D perhaps matches TRBD1 (5 bases). Germline V gene lookup returns CDR1 MNHEY and CDR2 SMNVEV (reference sequence). The CDR3 runs to 12 residues. V was shortened by 5 bases and J by 5 bases, with 7 bases between the two germline ends. The CDR3 nucleotides read TGTGCCAGCAGTCAGACAGATCAGCCCCAGCATTTT. It yields the protein CASSQTDQPQHF.

This rearrangement joins TRBV10-1 to TRBJ2-2; D may be TRBD1 (5 bases). CDR1 is WNHNN and CDR2 is SYGVQD in the germline V gene (reference sequence). Trimming stripped 8 bases from V and 6 bases from J, with 19 bases between. This CDR3 has 15 residues. In DNA form, the CDR3 reads TGCGCCAGCGGCCCCTACGTGGGGCGCCCCGGGGAGCTGTTTTTT. Protein: CASGPYVGRPGELFF.

V gene TRBV5-4 combines with J gene TRBJ1-4, with D tentatively TRBD1 (5 bases). Germline CDR1 and CDR2: SGHNT and YYREEE (reference sequence). V dropped 0 bases and J dropped 0 bases, with 12 bases sitting between them. The length of the CDR3 is 17 residues. The CDR3 sequence: CASSLVTGGATNEKLFF. CDR3 coding DNA: TGTGCCAGCAGCTTGGTTACTGGGGGGGCAACTAATGAAAAACTGTTTTTT.

The chain employs TRBV9 and TRBJ2-1, with D perhaps matching TRBD1 (5 bases). Trimming shortened V by 0 bases and J by 5 bases, and 9 bases separated the two germline ends. The CDR3 is 14 amino acids. Germline V gives CDR1 SGDLS, CDR2 YYNGEE. The CDR3 bases are TGTGCCAGCAGCGTAGAACAGGAAAACAATGAGCAGTTCTTC. Translation: CASSVEQENNEQFF.

This chain joins TRBV15 and TRBJ2-5, with D possibly TRBD1 on 7 matching bases. The V and J ends lost 2 bases and 2 bases respectively, with 15 bases between them. Per the germline V gene, CDR1 is LNHNV and CDR2 is YYDKDF (reference sequence). The CDR3 consists of 16 residues. The CDR3 DNA is TGTGCCACCAGCAGACTGGGGGGCAGGGGGCAAGAGACCCAGTACTTC. Its translation: CATSRLGGRGQETQYF.

The J gene is TRBJ2-3, the V gene TRBV13; no clear D. The CDR3 is made up of 12 amino acids. Trimming removed 3 bases at V and 2 bases at J, with 3 bases between. CDR1 is PRHDT and CDR2 is FYEKMQ in the germline V gene (reference sequence). CDR3 sequence reads: CASSFYTDTQYF. The CDR3 DNA is TGTGCCAGCAGCTTCTACACAGATACGCAGTATTTT.

The rearrangement uses TRBV5-1 and TRBJ2-2; TRBD2 might be the D (5 bases). Germline assignment: CDR1 SGHRS and CDR2 YFSETQ. The CDR3 has 14 amino acids. Trimming removed 5 bases from V and 1 base from J, with 9 bases in between. The CDR3 sequence: CASRRELNTGELFF. The CDR3 coding sequence is TGCGCCAGCAGGAGGGAATTGAACACCGGGGAGCTGTTTTTT.

The CDR3 DNA is TGCAGCGTTGAAGAAAGGACAGGGGCTGGCTACACCTTC. Residues: CSVEERTGAGYTF. The chain links TRBV29-1 to TRBJ1-2, with TRBD1 matching 9 bases. The CDR3 sequence is 13 residues long. The junction had 3 bases not matched to a gene; V was cut back by 0 bases and J by 7 bases. Germline CDR1 SQVTM, CDR2 ANQGSEA.